This TCR beta chain was profiled in a study of response to subunit inactivated influenza vaccine. J lost 7 bases, V lost 5 bases, and 9 bases had no gene match. Per germline, CDR1 SGHVS and CDR2 FQNEAQ. The CDR3 length is 15 residues. In this sample, this clonotype turned up many times. TCRdb re-called the RT-PCR reads with MiXCR, one entry per CDR3 protein. The sample shows more than 550,000 distinct CDR3 sequences, about 11% of them seen only once. These data were also filed under a second study, of T cells expressing NK-cell markers. That source notes: With UMIs, 5'RACE template switching was used to make TCR beta cDNA. HCMV serostatus: most of the eight sequenced donors positive, one negative. Sorting of alpha-beta TCR T cells alone was achieved in several experiments with an anti-gamma-delta TCR antibody. Also leading the CD3+CD56-NKG2C+ fraction in a handful of donors were these clonotypes.

The origin of this receptor is a man between 50 and 59 years old who received an inactivated influenza vaccine. V gene TRBV7-8 combines with J gene TRBJ1-4; 8 nucleotides line up with TRBD1. The sample consisted of PBMCs from blood, taken on the day of vaccination. This CDR3 reads CASSPRTGTGEKLFF. The CDR3 nucleotides read TGTGCCAGCAGCCCCAGGACAGGGACCGGTGAAAAACTGTTTTTT.